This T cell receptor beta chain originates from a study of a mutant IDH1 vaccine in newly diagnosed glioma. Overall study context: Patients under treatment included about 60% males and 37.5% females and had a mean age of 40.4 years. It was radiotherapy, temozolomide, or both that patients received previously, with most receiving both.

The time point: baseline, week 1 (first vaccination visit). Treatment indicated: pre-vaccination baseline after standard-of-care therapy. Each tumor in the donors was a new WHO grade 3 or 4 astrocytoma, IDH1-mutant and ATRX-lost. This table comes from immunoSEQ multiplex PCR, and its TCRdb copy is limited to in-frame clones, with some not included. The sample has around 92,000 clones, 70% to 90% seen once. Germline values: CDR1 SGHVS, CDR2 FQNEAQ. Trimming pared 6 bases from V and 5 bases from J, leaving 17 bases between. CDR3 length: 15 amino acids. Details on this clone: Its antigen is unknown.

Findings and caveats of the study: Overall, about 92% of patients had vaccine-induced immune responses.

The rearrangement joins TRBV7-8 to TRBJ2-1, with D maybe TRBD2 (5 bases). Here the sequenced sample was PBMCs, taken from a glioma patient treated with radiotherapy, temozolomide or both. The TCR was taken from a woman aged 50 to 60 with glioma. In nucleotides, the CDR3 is TGTGCCAGCAGTTTGAGAGGGAAGGGAAACAATGAGCAGTTCTTC. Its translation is CASSLRGKGNNEQFF.